This TCR beta chain stems from a study of shared clonotypes between healthy human individuals. Findings and limits, study-wide: Relative to clonotypes present in all four donors, those not shared had lower generation probabilities. On the whole, naive subsets had larger estimated richness than memory subsets had. Depth was large, yet rarefaction showed that sorted-subset sequencing was incomplete.

The authors ran the assay at deep level. The method was immunoSEQ multiplex PCR; TCRdb's version includes in-frame clones alone and lacks a portion of them. Among approximately 740,000 clones, approximately 92% were seen once, and the ten largest hold 24%. Naive-designated CD8 cells lacked CD45RO, were positively enriched for CCR7, and omitted terminally differentiated effector memory CD45RA+ cells. Looked up from germline, CDR1 is MNHEY and CDR2 is SVGAGI. The CDR3 length is 16 residues. V was pared by 0 bases and J by 4 bases, with 7 bases of the junction left unmatched. As for this clone: Its antigen is still unknown.

Sequenced: naive CD8+ T cells sorted from blood. This chain joins TRBV6-5 and TRBJ2-7; 9 bases line up with TRBD1. The origin of this receptor is a man aged 30 to 45 in good health. CDR3 sequence reads: CASSYSPGTGFYEQYF. DNA of the CDR3: TGTGCCAGCAGTTACTCGCCTGGGACAGGGTTTTACGAGCAGTACTTC.